A single T cell receptor beta chain is shown here with its context. There is no known antigen for this receptor. No base qualities exist here, and no much larger clone lies one base off it. Enrolling through a virtual design, the prospective study's participants ranged in age from roughly 18 to 90 years and lived across roughly 23 United States geographic areas. Cohort assignment in the prospective study relied on participant-reported clinical history from a screening survey and a study questionnaire. In the prospective study, mobile phlebotomists collected whole blood, serum and a nasopharyngeal or oropharyngeal swab from each participant. Over a 2-month period, participants in the prospective study had the option of providing additional blood draws and questionnaires. Before DNA extraction, prospective study blood samples were shipped either frozen or at room temperature. The data originate from a study of blood T cell repertoires in COVID-19 (dated by TCRdb to about 2020). About the full investigation: Collaborator samples came from the United States, Italy and Spain and covered acute and convalescent phases of COVID-19. The material from the prospective study consisted of cDNA or gDNA derived from T cells, B-cell-depleted T cells, or PBMCs. Subjects who had been exposed to COVID-19, were actively infected with it, or had recovered from it provided the deeply sampled blood TCRbeta repertoires that made up the dataset. The repertoires were released in a freely available public database meant as a resource for research on the immune response to SARS-CoV-2. The samples were drawn from the first 160 participants of the ongoing ImmuneRACE study and from 1,254 subjects provided by 6 global collaborators. The sample metadata nearly always contained a de-identified subject ID, COVID-19 status, age in years and sex. HLA class I and class II types, where available, came from metadata supplied by the sample provider rather than from assay-based typing.

The V and J ends are trimmed by 5 bases and 6 bases, leaving 26 bases between them. Inclusive of the bounding cysteine and phenylalanine, the CDR3 is 18 residues long. Only the CDR3 DNA stays, 54 bases, in frame from base 1. In the germline V gene (reference sequence), CDR1 corresponds to LNHDA and CDR2 to SQIVND. General study outcomes and caveats: Clinical and demographic metadata were provided uncurated, with the amount varying by source and participant.

TCRbeta CDR3 regions were amplified from genomic DNA by means of the immunoSEQ Assay, a bias-controlled multiplex PCR. As for the authors' bioinformatics: The number of nucleated cells in each sample was estimated from the amplification of reference gene primers within the assay. Sequence reads were collapsed and filtered to measure the absolute abundance of every unique TCRbeta CDR3 rearrangement. Productive Simpson clonality was computed per sample as the square root of Simpson's diversity index over productive rearrangements. This immuneACCESS table, as held by TCRdb, lists in-frame sequences with V and J called but not all clones. Of the missing ones, under half trace to an unresolved V gene in checked studies; the others have no known cause. The V and J calls and clone size are taken from that table; D and trimming were inferred from the DNA. Counted in this sample were almost 250,000 clones; roughly 85% of them appeared once. 8.5% to 9.5% of the sample comes from the top ten.

The source is a woman in her forties or fifties with acute COVID-19. The receptor chain draws on TRBV19 and TRBJ1-5, with the D gene too uncertain to name. The material sequenced was PBMCs or T cells enriched from blood (not recorded which). The CDR3 reads CASSSGLLGLIRPQPQHF. At the DNA level, the sequence is TGTGCCAGTAGTTCAGGACTCCTTGGACTCATTCGGCCTCAGCCCCAGCATTTT.